This TCR beta chain was captured by sequencing in a study of blood T cell repertoires in COVID-19. Across the study: Researchers got acute and convalescent COVID-19 samples from the United States, Italy and Spain.

Here immunoSEQ multiplex PCR was the method, and the copy in TCRdb shows in-frame clones only, minus some. The sample includes about 33,000 clones, 88% of them seen just once. Germline V gives CDR1 MNHEY, CDR2 SVGEGT. CDR3 length: 12 residues. Trimming cost V 6 bases and J 5 bases, with 8 bases left between them. Sequencing was carried out using peripheral blood. This chain joins TRBV6-2 or TRBV6-3 and TRBJ2-1; no definite D call. This TCR was sampled from a man aged 65 to 85 with acute or convalescent COVID-19. The CDR3 sequence is CASSPPNNEQFF. The CDR3 DNA is TGTGCCAGCAGCCCCCCTAACAATGAGCAGTTCTTC.